This TCR beta chain was observed in a study of shared clonotypes between healthy human individuals. CD8 cells regarded as naive lacked CD45RO, were positively chosen for CCR7, and omitted terminally differentiated effector memory CD45RA+ cells. Points from the study as a whole: Generation probability values for non-shared clonotypes were lower than those for clonotypes shared by all four donors. Generally, naive subsets (rather than memory subsets) showed larger estimated richness.

V was cut by 7 bases and J by 0 bases, with 11 bases left in between. In germline, CDR1 is LNHDA, CDR2 SQIVND (reference sequence). The CDR3 runs to 14 residues. A single count supports this clone. Its antigen remains unknown. TCRdb keeps only in-frame clones here, not all; method: immunoSEQ multiplex PCR. Here the sample spans about 870,000 clones, over 90% being singletons. This clonotype originated in a man between 25 and 39 years old in good health. The chain recombines TRBV19 with TRBJ2-3; TRBD2 might be the D (5 bases). The sequenced sample was naive CD8+ T cells sorted from blood. The CDR3 reads CASTVRASTDTQYF. As DNA, the CDR3 is TGTGCCAGTACGGTGCGGGCTAGCACAGATACGCAGTATTTT.